One and the same sample provided the 30 T cell receptor beta chains below, sequenced in a study of cytotoxic CD8 clonotypes in ibrutinib-treated CLL. Produced via immunoSEQ multiplex PCR; TCRdb's table is partial and in-frame only. The table lists about 300,000 clones, roughly four fifths of them singletons. Here the sequenced sample was PBMCs, taken at disease progression, from a patient treated with ibrutinib. Every receptor here comes from a human donor with chronic lymphocytic leukemia.

The chain employs TRBV10-2 and TRBJ2-1; 12 positions agree with TRBD2. With 3 bases clipped from V and 0 bases from J, the junction kept 3 bases outside the gene matches. Germline V gene lookup returns CDR1 WSHSY and CDR2 SAAADI. This CDR3 region has 17 residues. This CDR3 reads CASSDLAGGSSYNEQFF. The CDR3 nucleotides read TGCGCCAGCAGTGATCTAGCGGGGGGGAGCTCCTACAATGAGCAGTTCTTC.

The chain is built from TRBV15 and TRBJ2-7; D is uncertain. The CDR3 extends over 13 amino acids. CDR1 and CDR2 (germline): LNHNV, YYDKDF (reference sequence). The V end lost 0 bases, the J end lost 4 bases, and 7 bases lay between the germline ends. The CDR3 spells CATSRDRRYEQYF. DNA of the CDR3: TGTGCCACCAGCAGAGATCGTAGATACGAGCAGTACTTC.

The rearrangement uses TRBV6-5 and TRBJ1-1, with D perhaps matching TRBD1 (6 bases). The CDR3 has 15 amino acids. V lost 6 bases to trimming and J lost 6 bases, with 20 bases between them. Germline CDR1 reads MNHEY; CDR2 reads SVGAGI. CDR3 in DNA: TGTGCCAGCAGCTCCGGGGGGGGCGGTTTTTCTGAAGCTTTCTTT. This codes for CASSSGGGGFSEAFF.

This chain uses TRBV5-1 with TRBJ2-1; D not certain. The germline gives CDR1 SGHRS, CDR2 YFSETQ. Trimming took off 3 bases at V and 0 bases at J, with 19 bases between the two ends. The CDR3 is 18 residues long. The CDR3, as DNA: TGCGCCAGCAGCTATCGCAAGGGCTGGAAAAGCTCCTACAATGAGCAGTTCTTC. Translation: CASSYRKGWKSSYNEQFF.

This rearrangement joins TRBV2 to TRBJ2-5; no reliable D call. V lost 6 bases and J lost 2, with 4 bases in between. The CDR3 spans 11 residues. Germline CDR1 SNHLY, CDR2 FYNNEI. The CDR3 coding sequence is TGTGCCAGCAGGCGACAAGAGACCCAGTACTTC. Amino acid sequence: CASRRQETQYF.

The gene calls are TRBV19 and TRBJ2-7; D ambiguous. Germline CDR1 and CDR2: LNHDA and SQIVND (reference sequence). V lost 3 bases and J 8 bases, leaving 14 bases between the germline ends. The CDR3 is 13 amino acids. The CDR3 sequence: CASSMPAGLKQYF. CDR3 coding DNA: TGTGCCAGTAGTATGCCGGCAGGCCTCAAGCAGTACTTC.

V and J are TRBV27 and TRBJ2-7, with D unresolved. Between the trimmed V and J ends, which lost 8 bases and 2 bases, there was a span of 16 bases. This CDR3 region has 14 residues. CDR1 MNHEY and CDR2 SMNVEV come from the germline V gene (reference sequence). As DNA, the CDR3 is TGTGCCAGCCGCAGGCAGCGAGTGGCCTACGAGCAGTACTTC. Translating it yields CASRRQRVAYEQYF.

CDR3: CASSPRWVPSSGANVLTF. The DNA for the CDR3 is TGTGCCAGCAGCCCCCGGTGGGTACCAAGCTCTGGGGCCAACGTCCTGACTTTC. The V and J genes are TRBV9 and TRBJ2-6, with unresolved D. The germline CDR1 and CDR2 sequences are SGDLS and YYNGEE. The CDR3 totals 18 residues. V was cut by 4 bases and J by 0 bases, with 17 bases left in between. Filled out from reference TRBV9 and TRBJ2-6, the complete variable domain reads DSGVTQTPKHLITATGQRVTLRCSPRSGDLSVYWYQQSLDQGLQFLIQYYNGEERAKGNILERFSAQQFPDLHSELNLSSLELGDSALYFCASSPRWVPSSGANVLTFGAGSRLTVL.

The chain employs TRBV5-4 and TRBJ2-7; the D gene is possibly TRBD1 (6 bases). This CDR3 is 14 amino acids long. V gave up 4 bases and J gave up 2 bases, with 13 bases separating them. The germline CDR1 and CDR2 sequences are SGHNT and YYREEE (reference sequence). This CDR3 reads CASSKGHQTYEQYF. Written as DNA, the CDR3 is TGTGCCAGCAGCAAGGGACACCAGACCTACGAGCAGTACTTC.

J is TRBJ2-7 and V is TRBV7-6, with a weak D call TRBD2 (5 bases). With 2 bases removed from V and 5 bases from J, the gap between germline ends came to 22 bases. There are 17 residues in the CDR3. The V gene's germline CDR1 is SGHVS and CDR2 FNYEAQ. Written as DNA, the CDR3 is TGTGCCAGCAGCTTATATGGCCCGGGTCTCCGAGGGCACGAGCAGTACTTC. Its protein product is CASSLYGPGLRGHEQYF.

The genes are TRBV6-1 and TRBJ1-5; possible D gene TRBD1, 5 bases. The CDR3 runs 12 residues. V gave up 11 bases and J gave up 6 bases, with 14 bases separating them. Germline CDR1 and CDR2: MNHNS and SASEGT. CDR3: CAGGRELQPQHF. CDR3 coding DNA: TGTGCCGGTGGCAGGGAGCTTCAGCCCCAGCATTTT.

The chain carries TRBV4-3 and TRBJ2-7; TRBD2 aligns across 8 bases. The length of the CDR3 is 18 residues. Germline V gives CDR1 LGHNA, CDR2 YSLEER. J was trimmed by 0 bases and V by 1 base; bases with no gene match: 11. CDR3 loop: CASSQGSKTGTSSYEQYF. For the CDR3, the DNA is TGCGCCAGCAGCCAAGGAAGCAAAACCGGGACTAGCTCCTACGAGCAGTACTTC.

This clone was recorded a few times. The V call is TRBV11-2, the J call TRBJ2-6; either TRBD1 or TRBD2 may supply D (6 bases each). Trimming pared 3 bases from V and 2 bases from J, leaving 8 bases between. Germline values: CDR1 SGHAT, CDR2 FQNNGV. CDR3 size: 15 residues. Here the CDR3 DNA reads TGTGCCAGCAGCTTGGGGGGCCCTGGGGCCAACGTCCTGACTTTC. Its translation: CASSLGGPGANVLTF.

This chain links TRBV5-6 with TRBJ1-2, with D unclear. The CDR3 is 16 amino acids. Germline-derived CDR1 and CDR2 are SGHDT and YYEEEE. V lost 4 bases to trimming and J lost 1 base, with 17 bases between them. The CDR3 DNA reads TGTGCCAGCAGCCCTACCCCCCTTAACCTTAACTATGGCTACACCTTC. This gives the protein CASSPTPLNLNYGYTF.

This chain uses TRBV18 with TRBJ2-5; D is uncertain. CDR3 length: 11 amino acids. CDR1 is KGHSH, CDR2 LQKENI, per germline. V lost 5 bases and J 2 bases, leaving 3 bases between the germline ends. The CDR3 DNA reads TGTGCCAGCTCAGTACAAGAGACCCAGTACTTC. Residues: CASSVQETQYF.

This clone was seen a handful of times. The chain employs TRBV2 and TRBJ1-2; no definite D call. Trimming stripped 6 bases from V and 4 bases from J, with 18 bases between. CDR1 and CDR2 from the germline V gene are SNHLY and FYNNEI. The CDR3 loop spans 15 amino acids. The CDR3: CASRDQFLSRYGYTF. CDR3 DNA: TGTGCCAGCAGGGACCAATTTTTAAGCCGCTATGGCTACACCTTC.

This clone appeared a single time. The J gene is TRBJ1-5, the V gene TRBV7-2, with D uncertain. The CDR3 covers 17 residues. Trimming stripped 4 bases from V and 2 bases from J, with 18 bases between. Germline-derived CDR1 and CDR2 are SGHTA and FQGNSA. CDR3 DNA sequence: TGTGCCAGCAGCTCAACAATAGGGTACTGGGGCAATCAGCCCCAGCATTTT. Amino acids: CASSSTIGYWGNQPQHF.

The table lists this clone with a few counts. The V gene is TRBV29-1, the J gene TRBJ2-2, with D uncertain. With 2 bases removed from V and 1 base from J, the gap between germline ends came to 8 bases. The CDR3 consists of 14 residues. The germline V gene encodes CDR1 SQVTM and CDR2 ANQGSEA. CDR3 in amino acids: CSVERAQNTGELFF. CDR3 in DNA: TGCAGCGTTGAAAGAGCTCAGAACACCGGGGAGCTGTTTTTT.

The V call is TRBV12-5, the J call TRBJ1-6; 9 bases fit TRBD1. V was pared by 7 bases and J by 2 bases, with 12 bases of the junction left unmatched. Germline V gene sequence: CDR1 LGHNT, CDR2 FRNRAP. This CDR3 comprises 18 residues. CDR3 protein: CASVTRDRAFPYNSPLHF. CDR3 nucleotides: TGTGCTAGTGTTACCCGGGACAGGGCTTTTCCCTATAATTCACCCCTCCACTTT.

J is TRBJ2-2 and V is TRBV9; TRBD2 is a possible D gene (7 bases). V was cut by 8 bases and J by 3 bases, with 14 bases left in between. CDR3 size: 14 residues. The germline V gene has CDR1 SGDLS and CDR2 YYNGEE. The DNA for the CDR3 is TGTGCCAGTAACGGGGGGCCGGACACCGGGGAGCTGTTTTTT. The encoded protein is CASNGGPDTGELFF.

This chain links TRBV25-1 with TRBJ1-1; weak D call: TRBD1 (6 bases). Trimming pared 1 base from V and 5 bases from J, leaving 14 bases between. Germline V gene lookup returns CDR1 MGHDK and CDR2 SYGVNS. The CDR3 has 15 residues. CDR3 region: CASSESIRGRTEAFF. In DNA form, the CDR3 reads TGTGCCAGCAGTGAATCGATCAGGGGTCGAACTGAAGCTTTCTTT.

The gene calls are TRBV7-9 and TRBJ2-5; TRBD2 matches at 13 bases. From germline, CDR1 is SEHNR and CDR2 FQNEAQ (reference sequence). The trim removed 5 bases at V and 2 bases at J, leaving 5 bases unmatched. The CDR3 is 16 amino acids. The CDR3 bases are TGTGCCAGCAGCCAAAGACTAGCGGGGGGACAAGAGACCCAGTACTTC. Its translation: CASSQRLAGGQETQYF.

The chain has TRBV6-5 and TRBJ2-2; TRBD1 matches at 8 bases. The junction had 2 bases not matched to a gene; V was cut back by 5 bases and J by 6 bases. Germline lookup yields CDR1 MNHEY and CDR2 SVGAGI. The CDR3 spans 13 residues. The CDR3 DNA follows: TGTGCCAGCAGTGAGACAGGGGCCGGGGAGCTGTTTTTT. It codes for CASSETGAGELFF.

The sample holds a few counts of this clone. The chain employs TRBV4-2 and TRBJ1-1; 8 bases are shared with TRBD1. This CDR3 comprises 14 residues. Losses at the gene ends were 3 bases for V and 5 bases for J; bases not matched to a gene: 5. Germline CDR1 and CDR2: LGHNA and YNFKEQ. The CDR3 region is CASSHRQGQTEAFF. In DNA, the CDR3 is TGTGCCAGCAGCCATCGACAGGGGCAGACTGAAGCTTTCTTT.

V usage is TRBV6-1 and J usage is TRBJ2-2, with a possible D match to TRBD1 (6 bases). Per germline, CDR1 MNHNS and CDR2 SASEGT. Trimming removed 6 bases from V and 3 bases from J, with 11 bases in between. The CDR3 has 14 amino acids. The CDR3 region has the DNA TGTGCCAGCAGGCTCAGGGGTTACACCGGGGAGCTGTTTTTT. Its translation is CASRLRGYTGELFF.

The genes are TRBV9 and TRBJ1-2; no clear D. The CDR3 has 15 amino acids. V dropped 2 bases and J dropped 4 bases, with 15 bases sitting between them. Germline V gene lookup returns CDR1 SGDLS and CDR2 YYNGEE. In nucleotides, the CDR3 is TGTGCCAGCAGCGTCCCCGGCCTGGAGTTCTATGGCTACACCTTC. Protein: CASSVPGLEFYGYTF.

The V gene is TRBV19, the J gene TRBJ1-1; D unclear. This CDR3 contains 11 residues. Trimming took 6 bases from V and 1 from J, leaving 3 bases between them. Germline values: CDR1 LNHDA, CDR2 SQIVND (reference sequence). The CDR3 reads CASSRNTEAFF. CDR3 DNA sequence: TGTGCCAGTAGCAGGAACACTGAAGCTTTCTTT.

The chain carries TRBV7-6 and TRBJ2-7; 9 bases agree with TRBD2. The V segment lost 4 bases and the J segment 7 bases; nucleotides outside the gene matches: 8. CDR3 length: 14 residues. Germline V CDR1 and CDR2: SGHVS, FNYEAQ. The CDR3 DNA reads TGTGCCAGCAGCTCAGAGGGACTAGCCGGTGAGCAGTACTTC. Protein product: CASSSEGLAGEQYF.

This sequence joins TRBV5-1 and TRBJ1-2; D may be TRBD1 (6 bases). CDR1 and CDR2 (germline): SGHRS, YFSETQ. This CDR3 comprises 16 residues. Trimming took 8 bases from V and 5 from J, leaving 25 bases between them. The CDR3 DNA reads as TGCGCCAGTAATCGTGGGGGCTTATCTACCTTTTATGGCTACACCTTC. Its protein product is CASNRGGLSTFYGYTF.

The gene calls are TRBV27 and TRBJ2-5; D is ambiguous. CDR3 length: 13 residues. CDR1 and CDR2 (germline): MNHEY, SMNVEV (reference sequence). The V and J ends lost 0 bases and 5 bases respectively, with 7 bases between them. The DNA for the CDR3 is TGTGCCAGCAGTTTATCGCTGGCGGAGACCCAGTACTTC. Its protein is CASSLSLAETQYF.